This is a list of T cell receptor beta chains from one sample in a study of T cell responses to AZD1222 COVID-19 vaccine. TCRdb's copy holds only in-frame clones and misses some; the assay was immunoSEQ multiplex PCR. Here the sample spans roughly 120,000 clones, around 90% being singletons. Sequenced material: peripheral blood, taken on day 0 of AZD1222 vaccination. The receptor source for this set is an adult in good health. Each CDR3 is given with its conserved first and last residue. A D gene is named only where the DNA matches it firmly. The listing skips clone size in some rows; elsewhere it reads once, few, many or a size class.

j_call d_call v_call clone_size cdr3_nt cdr3_aa
TRBJ1-2 TRBD1 TRBV14 . TGTGCCAGCAGCCAAGATAAGGGACAGCGCTATGGCTACACCTTC CASSQDKGQRYGYTF
TRBJ2-7 . TRBV20-1 . TGCAGTGCTAGACTACAGTACGAGCAGTACTTC CSARLQYEQYF
TRBJ1-5 TRBD1 TRBV12-3/TRBV12-4 . TGTGCCAGCAGTTTGGGACAGAGACGGCCCCAGCATTTT CASSLGQRRPQHF
TRBJ2-7 TRBD1 TRBV23-1 . TGCGCCAGCAGTCAATCATCGGGACAGGGACACTACGAGCAGTACTTC CASSQSSGQGHYEQYF
TRBJ2-1 TRBD2 TRBV9 . TGTGCCAGCAGCCCCAACCCTAGCGGGGCCTACAATGAGCAGTTCTTC CASSPNPSGAYNEQFF
TRBJ1-2 . TRBV18 . TGTGCCAGCTCACCAACAGACCAGCCTCACAACTATGGCTACACCTTC CASSPTDQPHNYGYTF
TRBJ1-3 . TRBV7-3 . TGTGCCAGCAGCTTATCAGGGGCTGGAAACACCATATATTTT CASSLSGAGNTIYF
TRBJ1-5 . TRBV6-2/TRBV6-3 . TGTGCCAGCAGTTCCTCATTTGCTCAGCCCCAGCATTTT CASSSSFAQPQHF
TRBJ2-3 TRBD2 TRBV7-2 . TGTGCCAGCAGTGCTTATCTTAGCGGGAGACGCACAGATACGCAGTATTTT CASSAYLSGRRTDTQYF
TRBJ1-2 . TRBV3-1/TRBV3-2 . TGTGCCAGCAGCCAAGGGGCTAGCTATGGCTACACCTTC CASSQGASYGYTF
TRBJ1-2 TRBD1 TRBV4-1 . TGCGCCAGCAGCCAAGAACTACAGGGGAGTAACGGCTACACCTTC CASSQELQGSNGYTF
TRBJ1-1 . TRBV9 . TGTGCCACCGGGGGGCGGGACACTGAAGCTTTCTTT CATGGRDTEAFF
TRBJ1-1 TRBD1 TRBV7-2 . TGTGCCAGCAGCCCTAGACAGGGGGTAAACACTGAAGCTTTCTTT CASSPRQGVNTEAFF
TRBJ1-2 TRBD1 TRBV6-5 . TGTGCCAGCAGTCGTGGACAGGGGTACGATGGCTACACCTTC CASSRGQGYDGYTF
TRBJ2-5 . TRBV2 . TGTGCCAGCAGTGTCGTGCGGGGGCCTGAGGAGACCCAGTACTTC CASSVVRGPEETQYF
TRBJ1-6 . TRBV18 . TGTGCCAGCTCCCCCCCAGGGGAGATCGCGTCACCCCTCCACTTT CASSPPGEIASPLHF
TRBJ1-6 . TRBV2 . TGTGCCAGCAAGGACGCCTATAATTCACCCCTCCACTTT CASKDAYNSPLHF
TRBJ1-1 . TRBV15 . TGTGCCACCAGCAGAGTTCGGGAGCCCACTGAAGCTTTCTTT CATSRVREPTEAFF
TRBJ2-7 . TRBV5-1 . TGCGCCAGCAGCTTGGTGGTTCAACCCTACGAGCAGTACTTC CASSLVVQPYEQYF
TRBJ2-1 . TRBV7-3 . TGTGCCAGCAGCTCCTTCATGGGTGAGCAGTTCTTC CASSSFMGEQFF
TRBJ2-5 . TRBV6-5 . TGTGCCAGCACGGAGCGGGCTCAAGAGACCCAGTACTTC CASTERAQETQYF
TRBJ1-1 . TRBV20-1 once TGCAGTGCACCCCGGAACACTGAAGCTTTCTTT CSAPRNTEAFF
TRBJ1-6 . TRBV30 . TGTGCCTGGAGTCCGGGCAGGGATTCACCCCTCCACTTT CAWSPGRDSPLHF
TRBJ2-5 . TRBV7-3 . TGTGCCAGCAGCTTATATGGACCCAAAGAGACCCAGTACTTC CASSLYGPKETQYF
TRBJ2-3 . TRBV29-1 . TGCAGCGCCGACCCAGACAGGGAGGGAGCAGATACGCAGTATTTT CSADPDREGADTQYF
TRBJ1-6 . TRBV9 once TGTGCCAGCAGCCCGGGGGGTCAGGTGAGCTCACCCCTCCACTTT CASSPGGQVSSPLHF
TRBJ1-1 . TRBV19 . TGTGCCAGTAGTTTCTCGACAGGGAACACTGAAGCTTTCTTT CASSFSTGNTEAFF
TRBJ2-6 . TRBV11-2 . TGTGCCAGCAGCTTTGACTCTGGGGCCAACGTCCTGACTTTC CASSFDSGANVLTF
TRBJ1-1 . TRBV4-2 few TGTGCCAGCAGCCAAGATGGGGGCTGGAGCACTGAAGCTTTCTTT CASSQDGGWSTEAFF
TRBJ2-7 . TRBV7-9 . TGTGCCAGCAGCTTACCAATTGGTAGCCGCGAGCAGTACTTC CASSLPIGSREQYF
TRBJ2-1 . TRBV5-1 . TGCGCCAGCACCCTAGATCTCAGCTCCTACAATGAGCAGTTCTTC CASTLDLSSYNEQFF
TRBJ1-2 . TRBV19 medium-sized TGTGCCAGTGCCCAGGGGTGGGGAGAAAACACCTTC CASAQGWGENTF
TRBJ2-7 . TRBV30 few TGTGCCTGGAGCAAGACATTTCTCGAGCAGTACTTC CAWSKTFLEQYF
TRBJ1-2 . TRBV29-1 . TGCAGCGCCACAATCGGATATGGCTACACCTTC CSATIGYGYTF
TRBJ1-5 TRBD1 TRBV4-3 . TGCGCCAGCAGCCAAACAGGGGGCGCGGATGCCCAGCCCCAGCATTTT CASSQTGGADAQPQHF
TRBJ2-7 TRBD2 TRBV28 . TGTGCCAGCAGCGGAGAGGGACTAGCGGGGGGCCACGAGCAGTACTTC CASSGEGLAGGHEQYF
TRBJ1-1 . TRBV29-1 . TGCAGCGCCGTAGGAGAGTTTAGTCCCACTGAAGCTTTCTTT CSAVGEFSPTEAFF
TRBJ2-6 . TRBV19 . TGTGCCAGTAGCCCCGGGACTGGGGCCAACGTCCTGACTTTC CASSPGTGANVLTF
TRBJ2-7 . TRBV7-2 . TGTGCCAGCAGCTTAGGGAGATACGAGCAGTACTTC CASSLGRYEQYF
TRBJ1-2 . TRBV20-1 . TGCAGTGCAACCAACAAGAATGGCTACACCTTC CSATNKNGYTF
TRBJ2-7 TRBD1 TRBV28 . TGTGCCAGCAGACCGACAGGGACCTACGAGCAGTACTTC CASRPTGTYEQYF
TRBJ2-1 . TRBV7-3 few TGTGCCAGCAGCCCCTCGGCCTTCAATGAGCAGTTCTTC CASSPSAFNEQFF
TRBJ2-7 TRBD2 TRBV9 . TGTGCCAGCAGCGTGGGGAGGGGTAGGGTCTACGAGCAGTACTTC CASSVGRGRVYEQYF
TRBJ2-1 TRBD1 TRBV18 . TGTGCCAGCTCACCAACTGGACAGGGCTTTAATGAGCAGTTCTTC CASSPTGQGFNEQFF
TRBJ1-5 . TRBV7-9 . TGTGCCAGCAGTAGTGTAAATCAGCCCCAGCATTTT CASSSVNQPQHF
TRBJ2-5 . TRBV3-1/TRBV3-2 . TGTGCCAGCAGCCAAGGTTTGTGGGAGACCCAGTACTTC CASSQGLWETQYF
TRBJ2-1 . TRBV5-4 . TGTGCCAGCAGCTTGACAGGGAACAATGAGCAGTTCTTC CASSLTGNNEQFF
TRBJ2-1 TRBD2 TRBV2 . TGTGCCAGCAGTCCTCGGACTAGCGGGATTTACAATGAGCAGTTCTTC CASSPRTSGIYNEQFF
TRBJ1-5 . TRBV7-2 . TGTGCCAGCAGCTTAACGGGGGGGCAGTATAGCAATCAGCCCCAGCATTTT CASSLTGGQYSNQPQHF
TRBJ1-5 . TRBV2 . TGTGCCAGCAGTAACGACCGAGTGGGAAATCAGCCCCAGCATTTT CASSNDRVGNQPQHF
TRBJ1-4 . TRBV10-1 . TGCGCCAGCAGTGAGTCTCGGAAGGGTAAGAAAAAACTGTTTTTT CASSESRKGKKKLFF
TRBJ1-2 . TRBV4-1 . TGCGCCAGCAGCCAAGCTTACAGGGCTGGCTACACCTTC CASSQAYRAGYTF
TRBJ1-1 TRBD1 TRBV19 . TGTGCCAGTACCCTACAGGGGATGAACACTGAAGCTTTCTTT CASTLQGMNTEAFF
TRBJ1-1 . TRBV30 . TGTGCCTGGATCCTAGCGGGAAGCGGACACACTGAAGCTTTCTTT CAWILAGSGHTEAFF
TRBJ1-1 . TRBV27 once TGTGCCAGCAGTTTTGGGGGAAAGGGGAACACTGAAGCTTTCTTT CASSFGGKGNTEAFF
TRBJ1-5 . TRBV6-2/TRBV6-3 . TGTGCCAGCAGTTACTCCAGGGAGAGCAATCAGCCCCAGCATTTT CASSYSRESNQPQHF
TRBJ1-1 . TRBV18 once TGTGCCAGCTCACCCTCCCTCAGGGTGAACACTGAAGCTTTCTTT CASSPSLRVNTEAFF
TRBJ2-1 TRBD2 TRBV4-2 . TGTGCCAGCAGCCAAGCCCCCGGGACTAGCGATTACAATGAGCAGTTCTTC CASSQAPGTSDYNEQFF
TRBJ1-1 TRBD1 TRBV6-6 . TGTGCCAGCAGAGTCCCGGGACAGGGAACAAGCACTGAAGCTTTCTTT CASRVPGQGTSTEAFF